This TCR beta chain was captured by sequencing in a study of T-cell memory formation after mild COVID-19. Study background: The TCR clusters were mostly specific to one donor. Study results and limitations: Clones that contracted from day 15 to 85 had balanced CD4/CD8; later expanders were CD4+ biased.

The V and J ends lost 1 base and 0 bases respectively, with 8 bases between them. The germline gives CDR1 SGHTA, CDR2 FQGNSA. This CDR3 region has 15 residues. This clonotype was observed at least ten times. Antigen unknown. TCR alpha and TCR beta cDNA libraries carrying sample barcodes and UMIs came from 5'RACE with constant-segment primers. TCRdb redid the calling of the 5' RACE reads with MiXCR, one entry per CDR3 protein. The sample yields almost 35,000 distinct CDR3 sequences, just under 8% seen once. The TCR originated in a man in his late teens or twenties who had mild COVID-19 (a few samples of this study predate the infection). Cell type and time point are not known. The sample consisted of PBMCs or a T cell subset sorted from them (not recorded which). The chain recombines TRBV7-2 with TRBJ2-3; D tentatively reads TRBD1 or TRBD2 (5 bases each). The CDR3 DNA follows: TGTGCCAGCAGCTTAGTAGGGACCAGCACAGATACGCAGTATTTT. As protein: CASSLVGTSTDTQYF. Full variable domain (remainder filled in from reference TRBV7-2 and TRBJ2-3): GAGVSQSPSNKVTEKGKDVELRCDPISGHTALYWYRQSLGQGLEFLIYFQGNSAPDKSGLPSDRFSAERTGGSVSTLTIQRTQQEDSAVYLCASSLVGTSTDTQYFGPGTRLTVL.